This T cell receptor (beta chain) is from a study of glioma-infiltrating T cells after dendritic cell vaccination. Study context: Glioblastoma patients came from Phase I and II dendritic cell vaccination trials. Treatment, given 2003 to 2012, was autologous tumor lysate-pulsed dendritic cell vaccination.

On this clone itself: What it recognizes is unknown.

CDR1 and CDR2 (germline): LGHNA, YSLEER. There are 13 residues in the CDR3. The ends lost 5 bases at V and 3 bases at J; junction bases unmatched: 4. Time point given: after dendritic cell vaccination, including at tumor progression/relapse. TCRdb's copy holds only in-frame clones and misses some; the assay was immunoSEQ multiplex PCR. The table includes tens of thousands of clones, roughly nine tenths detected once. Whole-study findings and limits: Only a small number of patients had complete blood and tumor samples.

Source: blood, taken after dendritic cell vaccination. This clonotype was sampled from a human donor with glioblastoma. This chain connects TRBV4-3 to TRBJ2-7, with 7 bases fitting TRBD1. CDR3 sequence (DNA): TGCGCCAGCAGCTCGGGACAGCACTACGAGCAGTACTTC. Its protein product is CASSSGQHYEQYF.